A single count supports the clone carrying this T cell receptor beta chain. Sequenced by immunoSEQ multiplex PCR; TCRdb stores in-frame clones only, minus some. The sample consists of some 100,000 clones, 75% to 95% of them appearing once. The data belong to a study of OX40 agonist ivuxolimab in advanced cancers. Germline-derived CDR1 and CDR2 are SGHTA and FQGTGA. The V segment lost 1 base and the J segment 2 bases; nucleotides outside the gene matches: 5. This CDR3 contains 16 residues. This TCR derives from an adult with an advanced solid tumor such as melanoma, head and neck, liver or kidney cancer. This sample comprised CD4+ or CD8+ T cells sorted from blood, obtained in a trial of the OX40 agonist ivuxolimab. The gene calls are TRBV7-3 and TRBJ2-3; 8 bases map to TRBD2. The CDR3 bases are TGTGCCAGCAGCTTAAGAGGTAGCGGGGACACAGATACGCAGTATTTT. Translating it yields CASSLRGSGDTDTQYF.